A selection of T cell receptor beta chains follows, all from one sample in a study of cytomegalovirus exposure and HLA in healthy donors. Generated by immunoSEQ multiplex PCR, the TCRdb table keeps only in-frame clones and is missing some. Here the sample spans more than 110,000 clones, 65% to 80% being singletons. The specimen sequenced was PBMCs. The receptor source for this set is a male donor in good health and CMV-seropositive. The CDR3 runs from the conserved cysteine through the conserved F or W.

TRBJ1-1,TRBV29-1,CSVGHSEAFF
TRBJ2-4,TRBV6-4,CASSLTPQFIIILAKNIQYF
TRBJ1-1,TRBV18,CASSPGTDLNTEAFF
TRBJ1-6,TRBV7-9,CASSLAGGAGSSYNSPLHF
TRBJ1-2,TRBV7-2,CASSSRGDSPNYGYTF
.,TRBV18,CASRSGQEEYEQYF
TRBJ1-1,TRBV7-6,CASSPGHQENTEAFF
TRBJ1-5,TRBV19,CASSTTDRNIHQPQHF
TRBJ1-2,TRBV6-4,CASSDKGQGGYYGYTF
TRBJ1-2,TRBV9,CASSAAGGSSGYTF
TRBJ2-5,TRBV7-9,CASSLENRGGTQYF
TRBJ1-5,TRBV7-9,CASSLGGANQPQHF
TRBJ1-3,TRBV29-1,CSAEVGYGNTIYF
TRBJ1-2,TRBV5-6,CASSTASRPQPNYGYTF
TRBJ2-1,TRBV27,CASSSWTSGSSYNEQFF
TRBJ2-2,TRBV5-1,CASSSLTSGVSGELFF
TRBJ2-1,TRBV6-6,CASSSGGLNYNEQFF
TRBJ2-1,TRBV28,CASSLTLAPYNEQFF
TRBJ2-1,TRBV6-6,CASRSQGQGDNEQFF
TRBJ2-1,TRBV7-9,CASSPQGGYEQFF
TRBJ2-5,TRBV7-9,CSSSLGGGFQETQYF
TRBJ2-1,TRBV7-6,CASSLPGQGADPSPYNEQFF
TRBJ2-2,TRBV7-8,CASSPTSGNTGELFF
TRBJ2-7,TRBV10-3,CAISPDAGSYEQYF
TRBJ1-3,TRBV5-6,CASSLAAVSGNTIYF
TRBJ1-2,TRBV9,CASSVGVLNYGYTF
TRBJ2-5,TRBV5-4,CASSLAPASGGAGLQETQYF
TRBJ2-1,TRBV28,CASSSGQWFSMENYNEQFF
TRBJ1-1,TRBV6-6,CASSYSHRGTEAFF
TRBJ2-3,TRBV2,CASRVPGTGLEDTQYF
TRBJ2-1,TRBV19,CASGGGLAYNEQFF
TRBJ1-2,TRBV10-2,CASRLQGARDGYTF
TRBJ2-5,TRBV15,CATSRYDSGDSHQETQYF
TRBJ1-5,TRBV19,CASSMVSNQPQHF
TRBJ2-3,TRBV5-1,CASSSSTQTSGRADTQYF
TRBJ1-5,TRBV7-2,CASSLILDSSNQPQHF
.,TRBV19,CASSPRDREQYF
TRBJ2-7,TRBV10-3,CAISAQEEEQYF
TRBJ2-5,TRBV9,CASSVAGRETQYF
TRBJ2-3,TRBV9,CASSLIVTTGYDTQYF
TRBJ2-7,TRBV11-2,CASSSNRGEQYF
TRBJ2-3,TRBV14,CASSPTMPRAVTDTQYF
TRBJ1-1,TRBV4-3,CASSQSRHIKNTEAFF
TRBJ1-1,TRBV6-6,CASSYSYRVGTEAFF
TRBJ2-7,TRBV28,CASSLPGTGGYEQYF
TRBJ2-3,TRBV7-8,CASRPWTGIGTDTQYF
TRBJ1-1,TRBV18,CASSPTSESEAFF
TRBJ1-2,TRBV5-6,CASSSEWWQGSANYGYTF
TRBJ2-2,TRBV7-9,CASSPRMGRNTGELFF
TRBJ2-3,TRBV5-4,CASSWLSGGTDTQYF
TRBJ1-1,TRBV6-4,CASSVGDRENTEAFF
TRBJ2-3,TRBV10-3,CAINREFVTDTQYF
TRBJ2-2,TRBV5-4,CASRQDSNTGELFF
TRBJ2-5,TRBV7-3,CASSLTAGVQETQYF
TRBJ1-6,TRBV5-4,CASSSTGNNSPLHF